These 8 T cell receptor beta chains originate from one sample sequenced in a study of T cell responses to AZD1222 COVID-19 vaccine. Sequencing was performed with immunoSEQ multiplex PCR; in TCRdb, only in-frame clones are kept and a portion is missing. The table lists 100,000 to 150,000 clones, around 90% of them singletons, with about 1.1% in the top ten. The source was peripheral blood, collected 28 days after the second AZD1222 dose. These receptors all come from an adult who received the AZD1222 COVID-19 vaccine.

V and J are TRBV29-1 and TRBJ2-3; possible D gene TRBD2, 6 bases. Germline V gives CDR1 SQVTM, CDR2 ANQGSEA. The germline V and J ends were trimmed by 7 bases and 2 bases, with 10 bases remaining between them. CDR3 length: 12 residues. CDR3 protein: CSARDSTDTQYF. As DNA, the CDR3 is TGCAGCGCCCGGGACTCCACAGATACGCAGTATTTT.

The V call is TRBV7-3, the J call TRBJ2-2; 8 positions agree with TRBD2. The ends lost 1 base at V and 8 bases at J; junction bases unmatched: 9. This CDR3 has 16 amino acids. Germline V lookup: CDR1 SGHTA, CDR2 FQGTGA. The CDR3 spells CASSLSSGTRSGELFF. CDR3 DNA: TGTGCCAGCAGCTTAAGTTCGGGGACTAGATCTGGGGAGCTGTTTTTT.

V gene TRBV9 combines with J gene TRBJ1-1; weak D call: TRBD1 (5 bases). Trimming took 4 bases from V and 2 from J, leaving 18 bases between them. CDR1 is SGDLS, CDR2 YYNGEE, per germline. This CDR3 has 16 amino acids. The CDR3 loop reads CASSSLRTGGNTEAFF. The CDR3 DNA reads TGTGCCAGCAGCTCCCTTCGAACCGGGGGAAACACTGAAGCTTTCTTT.

CDR3 DNA sequence: TGTGCCAGCAGCTTGGGGAAGGACACTGAAGCTTTCTTT. Protein sequence: CASSLGKDTEAFF. This chain connects TRBV5-6 to TRBJ1-1, with D uncertain. CDR3 length equals 13 residues. CDR1 and CDR2 (germline): SGHDT, YYEEEE. Trimming took off 0 bases at V and 3 bases at J, with 6 bases between the two ends.

The chain recombines TRBV13 with TRBJ1-2; no definite D call. Trimming took 1 base from V and 5 from J, leaving 5 bases between them. In germline, CDR1 is PRHDT, CDR2 FYEKMQ (reference sequence). The CDR3 has 12 residues. The CDR3 is CASSLVEYGYTF. The CDR3, as DNA: TGTGCCAGCAGCTTAGTGGAATATGGCTACACCTTC.

The chain couples TRBV6-5 to TRBJ2-2; tentative D call: TRBD1 (5 bases). Trimming took 5 bases from V and 6 from J, leaving 16 bases between them. The CDR3 consists of 15 residues. Germline CDR1 and CDR2: MNHEY and SVGAGI. CDR3 coding DNA: TGTGCCAGCAGTCCAAGACAGTATAAGGCCGGGGAGCTGTTTTTT. Its protein product is CASSPRQYKAGELFF.

The chain links TRBV28 to TRBJ1-5; D is undetermined. CDR3 size: 14 residues. V gave up 5 bases and J gave up 3 bases, with 11 bases separating them. From germline, CDR1 is MDHEN and CDR2 SYDVKM. The CDR3 is CASSRAGINQPQHF. The CDR3 coding sequence is TGTGCCAGCAGTCGAGCAGGTATCAATCAGCCCCAGCATTTT.

The chain couples TRBV6-5 to TRBJ2-1, with TRBD1 matching over 9 bases. Germline assignment: CDR1 MNHEY and CDR2 SVGAGI. V gave up 4 bases and J gave up 2 bases; unmatched junction bases: 6. The CDR3 loop spans 16 amino acids. The CDR3 spells CASSFKGQGAYNEQFF. The CDR3 DNA reads TGTGCCAGCAGTTTTAAGGGACAGGGAGCCTACAATGAGCAGTTCTTC.